These 24 T cell receptor beta chains were sequenced from one sample in a study of T-cell memory formation after mild COVID-19. One entry per CDR3 protein results from TCRdb running MiXCR on the 5' RACE reads. The table lists around 200,000 distinct CDR3 sequences, about a fifth of them singletons, with under 25% in the top ten. Sequences were obtained from PBMCs or a T cell subset sorted from them (not recorded which). The origin of the receptors is an adult woman who had mild COVID-19 (a few samples of this study predate the infection). Cell type and time point are not known.

This clonotype was seen only a few times. The chain combines TRBV7-9 with TRBJ2-5; 8 bases fit TRBD2. V was clipped by 1 base and J by 1 base; unmatched bases: 14. CDR1 is SEHNR and CDR2 is FQNEAQ in the germline V gene (reference sequence). The CDR3 is 19 amino acids. The DNA of the CDR3 is TGTGCCAGCAGCTTAGAGGAACTAGCGGTTTATTCTGGCCAAGAGACCCAGTACTTC. Translating gives CASSLEELAVYSGQETQYF.

The V and J genes are TRBV6-4 and TRBJ2-1, with TRBD1 identical over 10 bases. CDR3 length: 15 residues. Germline CDR1 and CDR2: MRHNA and SNTAGT. Trimming took 4 bases from V and 8 from J; bases not matched to a gene: 8. The CDR3 nucleotides read TGTGCCAGCAGTGGATCCGGGACAGGGGCGGATGAGCAGTTCTTC. Its protein is CASSGSGTGADEQFF.

The chain employs TRBV12-3 or TRBV12-4 and TRBJ2-7, with D unresolved. The CDR3 contains 14 residues. The V end was cut by 3 bases, the J end by 3 bases, with 12 bases between. The DNA of the CDR3 is TGTGCCAGCAGTTTGATGGGCAGAGACTACGAGCAGTACTTC. This encodes CASSLMGRDYEQYF.

The rearrangement links TRBV14 to TRBJ2-7; the D is unclear. V shed 9 bases and J shed 4 bases, with 7 bases lying between them. Germline V CDR1 and CDR2: SGHDN, FVKESK. The CDR3 loop spans 10 amino acids. In DNA form, the CDR3 reads TGTGCCAGTCCCCAATACGAGCAGTACTTC. This gives the protein CASPQYEQYF.

The count of this clonotype is one. The chain links TRBV4-2 to TRBJ2-7; unclear D gene. The CDR3 contains 13 residues. V was cut by 8 bases and J by 2 bases, with 13 bases left in between. Germline V gene sequence: CDR1 LGHNA, CDR2 YNFKEQ. In nucleotides, the CDR3 is TGTGCCAGCGGGATAGACTTACCCTACGAGCAGTACTTC. This translates into CASGIDLPYEQYF.

CDR3 in DNA: TGTGCCAGCAGTTACTGGCAGGGGAGGTCCTACGAGCAGTACTTC. It codes for CASSYWQGRSYEQYF. The chain uses TRBV6-2 or TRBV6-3 and TRBJ2-7, with D perhaps given as TRBD1 or TRBD2 (6 bases each). Trimming pared 1 base from V and 1 base from J, leaving 11 bases between. CDR3 size: 15 residues. Germline CDR1 reads MNHEY; CDR2 reads SVGEGT.

The chain combines TRBV27 with TRBJ2-1; D uncertain. The germline gives CDR1 MNHEY, CDR2 SMNVEV (reference sequence). This CDR3 spans 13 amino acids. V dropped 2 bases and J dropped 6 bases, with 8 bases sitting between them. The CDR3 sequence is CASSLGLSNEQFF. The DNA of the CDR3 is TGTGCCAGCAGTTTAGGGCTTTCCAATGAGCAGTTCTTC.

J is TRBJ2-1 and V is TRBV24-1; tentatively, D is TRBD2 (6 bases). V lost 5 bases and J 15 bases, leaving 19 bases between the germline ends. In germline, CDR1 is KGHDR, CDR2 SFDVKD. The CDR3 consists of 13 residues. CDR3: CATSGPGLGFWFF. Here the CDR3 DNA reads TGTGCCACCAGTGGCCCGGGACTGGGATTCTGGTTCTTC.

In DNA, the CDR3 is TGTGCCAGCAACGTCGACATGGGAGGAAGAGATACGCAGTATTTT. This codes for CASNVDMGGRDTQYF. The chain uses TRBV2 and TRBJ2-3; the D gene is possibly TRBD2 (6 bases). Germline CDR1 reads SNHLY; CDR2 reads FYNNEI. The V end lost 7 bases, the J end lost 5 bases, and 19 bases lay between the germline ends. CDR3 size: 15 residues. Based on the CDR3 plus reference TRBV2 and TRBJ2-3, the full variable domain is EPEVTQTPSHQVTQMGQEVILRCVPISNHLYFYWYRQILGQKVEFLVSFYNNEISEKSEIFDDQFSVERPDGSNFTLKIRSTKLEDSAMYFCASNVDMGGRDTQYFGPGTRLTVL.

The chain joins TRBV29-1 to TRBJ2-7; TRBD2 is a possible D gene (6 bases). Trimming cost V 2 bases and J 1 base, with 12 bases left between them. This CDR3 has 14 residues. Germline V lookup: CDR1 SQVTM, CDR2 ANQGSEA. The CDR3: CSVERRGGSYEQYF. The CDR3 DNA reads TGCAGCGTTGAAAGGAGGGGAGGATCCTACGAGCAGTACTTC.

This clonotype was observed a few times. V is TRBV20-1 and J is TRBJ1-1; a weak D match, TRBD1 (5 bases). Germline V gives CDR1 DFQATT, CDR2 SNEGSKA (reference sequence). The length of the CDR3 is 15 residues. The ends were cut back, 3 bases at V and 3 bases at J, with 17 bases in the middle. The DNA of the CDR3 is TGCAGTGCTAGCGAGTCGGGACCGGGGGACACTGAAGCTTTCTTT. This encodes CSASESGPGDTEAFF.

This clonotype was seen only a few times. The chain couples TRBV5-1 to TRBJ2-1; D not resolved. V lost 4 bases and J lost 1, with 9 bases in between. The germline CDR1 and CDR2 sequences are SGHRS and YFSETQ. The length of the CDR3 is 14 residues. DNA for the CDR3: TGCGCCAGCAGCGCGACTGGATCCTACAATGAGCAGTTCTTC. Translation gives CASSATGSYNEQFF.

This chain links TRBV11-3 with TRBJ2-6; D not certain. The CDR3 consists of 15 residues. CDR1 and CDR2 from the germline V gene are SGHNT and YENEEA. Deletions cut 5 bases from V and 1 base from J, with 9 bases between. CDR3 amino acids: CASSATVSGANVLTF. The CDR3 DNA reads as TGTGCCAGCAGCGCGACGGTGTCTGGGGCCAACGTCCTGACTTTC.

The chain has TRBV7-3 and TRBJ2-7, with D possibly called TRBD1 or TRBD2 (5 bases each). V lost 4 bases, J lost 5 bases, and 15 bases lay in between. CDR1 and CDR2 (germline): SGHTA, FQGTGA. The length of the CDR3 is 14 residues. The CDR3 nucleotides are TGTGCCAGCAGCTCGACCGGGGCAAACGACGAGCAGTACTTC. Protein: CASSSTGANDEQYF.

This clonotype was seen only a few times. The chain links TRBV24-1 to TRBJ2-3; D ambiguous. Germline CDR1 reads KGHDR; CDR2 reads SFDVKD. V was cut by 3 bases and J by 2 bases, with 14 bases left in between. The CDR3 contains 16 residues. The CDR3 reads CATSDPHGQTTDTQYF. The DNA of the CDR3 is TGTGCCACCAGTGATCCACACGGGCAGACCACAGATACGCAGTATTTT.

The chain carries TRBV15 and TRBJ1-5; D is unresolved. The CDR3 is made up of 16 amino acids. Germline assignment: CDR1 LNHNV and CDR2 YYDKDF (reference sequence). V was pared by 0 bases and J by 2 bases, with 11 bases between. The CDR3 nucleotides read TGTGCCACCAGCAGAGAGGCGGGCTTCGGCAATCAGCCCCAGCATTTT. Translated, it gives CATSREAGFGNQPQHF.

This chain joins TRBV27 and TRBJ2-1; D gene ambiguous. Trimming took off 5 bases at V and 4 bases at J, with 18 bases between the two ends. This CDR3 contains 16 residues. Germline values: CDR1 MNHEY, CDR2 SMNVEV (reference sequence). The DNA for the CDR3 is TGTGCCAGCAGTCCCTACAGAGGCCTAGGGTACAATGAGCAGTTCTTC. It codes for CASSPYRGLGYNEQFF.

The chain carries TRBV29-1 and TRBJ2-1, with D uncertain. Germline loops: CDR1 SQVTM, CDR2 ANQGSEA. This CDR3 is built from 18 residues. V was clipped by 0 bases and J by 1 base, with 19 bases between them. CDR3: CSVEDPETGTWSYNEQFF. CDR3 bases: TGCAGCGTTGAAGATCCCGAGACCGGAACATGGTCCTACAATGAGCAGTTCTTC.

Only a few counts were recorded for this clonotype. J is TRBJ2-7 and V is TRBV6-1; no clear D. V lost 0 bases and J 3 bases, leaving 9 bases between the germline ends. This CDR3 is built from 14 residues. The germline V gene has CDR1 MNHNS and CDR2 SASEGT. The CDR3 here is CASSEARLLYEQYF. The DNA of the CDR3 is TGTGCCAGCAGTGAAGCGCGGCTGCTCTACGAGCAGTACTTC.

This clonotype appeared a few times. This chain joins TRBV6-5 and TRBJ1-2, with 7 bases matching TRBD1. V gave up 6 bases and J gave up 6 bases; unmatched junction bases: 10. The CDR3 runs to 14 residues. CDR1 is MNHEY, CDR2 SVGAGI, per germline. CDR3 loop: CASSQIGTADGYTF. CDR3 nucleotide sequence: TGTGCCAGCAGCCAAATTGGGACAGCGGATGGCTACACCTTC.

The rearrangement links TRBV4-1 to TRBJ1-1; D perhaps matches TRBD1 (5 bases). The germline CDR1 and CDR2 sequences are MGHRA and YSYEKL. V lost 4 bases and J 2 bases, leaving 11 bases between the germline ends. The CDR3 has 14 residues. The CDR3 coding sequence is TGCGCCAGCAGCCCTTTAGGGGCCAACACTGAAGCTTTCTTT. This encodes CASSPLGANTEAFF.

This clonotype was detected many times. The V and J genes are TRBV11-1 and TRBJ2-5; D is undetermined. V was cut by 5 bases and J by 5 bases, with 3 bases left in between. This CDR3 region has 10 residues. The V gene's germline CDR1 is SGHAT and CDR2 FQDESV (reference sequence). This CDR3 is CASSRETQYF. In nucleotides, the CDR3 is TGTGCCAGCAGCCGTGAGACCCAGTACTTC.

This clonotype was seen a handful of times. The chain couples TRBV9 to TRBJ2-7, with D maybe TRBD1 (6 bases). The V end was cut by 0 bases, the J end by 4 bases, with 11 bases between. This CDR3 has 14 amino acids. CDR1 and CDR2 (germline): SGDLS, YYNGEE. The CDR3 coding sequence is TGTGCCAGCAGCGTAGAAACAGGGACGTACGAGCAGTACTTC. Its translation: CASSVETGTYEQYF.

The rearrangement joins TRBV20-1 to TRBJ2-1; D uncertain. The CDR3 totals 14 residues. Trimming pared 3 bases from V and 1 base from J, leaving 10 bases between. Germline V gene sequence: CDR1 DFQATT, CDR2 SNEGSKA (reference sequence). Here the CDR3 DNA reads TGCAGTGCTAGTAGTGGATCTTCCTACAATGAGCAGTTCTTC. Its protein is CSASSGSSYNEQFF.